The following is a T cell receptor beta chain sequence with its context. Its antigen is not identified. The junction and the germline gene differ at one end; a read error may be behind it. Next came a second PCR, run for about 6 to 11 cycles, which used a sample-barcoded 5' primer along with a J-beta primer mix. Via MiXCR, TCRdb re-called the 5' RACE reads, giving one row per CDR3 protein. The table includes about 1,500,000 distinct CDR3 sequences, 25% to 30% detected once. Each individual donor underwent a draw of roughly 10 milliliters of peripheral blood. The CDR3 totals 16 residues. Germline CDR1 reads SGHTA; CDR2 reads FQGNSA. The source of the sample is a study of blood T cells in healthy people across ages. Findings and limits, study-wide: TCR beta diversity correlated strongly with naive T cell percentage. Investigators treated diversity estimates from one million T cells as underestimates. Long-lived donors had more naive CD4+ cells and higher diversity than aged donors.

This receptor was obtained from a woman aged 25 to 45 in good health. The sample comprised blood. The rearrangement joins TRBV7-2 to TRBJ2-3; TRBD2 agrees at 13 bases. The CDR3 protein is CASSTGLAGFTDTRYF. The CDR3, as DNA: TGTGCCAGCAGCACGGGACTAGCGGGGTTCACAGATACGCGGTATTTT.